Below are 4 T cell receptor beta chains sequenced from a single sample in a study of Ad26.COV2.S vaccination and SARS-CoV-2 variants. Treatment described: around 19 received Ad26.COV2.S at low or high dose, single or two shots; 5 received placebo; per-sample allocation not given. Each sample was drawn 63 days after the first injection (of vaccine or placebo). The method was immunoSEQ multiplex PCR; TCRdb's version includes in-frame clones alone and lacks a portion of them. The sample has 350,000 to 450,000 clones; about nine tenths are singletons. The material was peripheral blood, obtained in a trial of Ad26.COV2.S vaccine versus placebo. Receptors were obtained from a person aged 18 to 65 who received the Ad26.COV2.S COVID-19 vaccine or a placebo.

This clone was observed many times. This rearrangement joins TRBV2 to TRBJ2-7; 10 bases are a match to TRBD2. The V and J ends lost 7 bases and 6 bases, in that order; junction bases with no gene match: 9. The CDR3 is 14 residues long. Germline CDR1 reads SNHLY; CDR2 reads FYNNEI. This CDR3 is CASTSGGALGEQYF. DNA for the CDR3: TGTGCCAGCACCAGCGGGGGGGCCCTTGGCGAGCAGTACTTC.

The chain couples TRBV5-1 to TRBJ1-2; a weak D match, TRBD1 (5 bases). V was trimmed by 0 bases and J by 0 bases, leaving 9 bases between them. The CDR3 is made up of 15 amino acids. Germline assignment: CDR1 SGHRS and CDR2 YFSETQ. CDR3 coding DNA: TGCGCCAGCAGCTTGGCGGGGGGGTCTAACTATGGCTACACCTTC. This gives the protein CASSLAGGSNYGYTF.

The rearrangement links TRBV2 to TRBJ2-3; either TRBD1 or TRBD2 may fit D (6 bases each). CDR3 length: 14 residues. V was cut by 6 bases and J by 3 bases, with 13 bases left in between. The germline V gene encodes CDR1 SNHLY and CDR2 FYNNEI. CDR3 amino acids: CASREGGGTDTQYF. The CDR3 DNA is TGTGCCAGCAGGGAGGGGGGCGGTACAGATACGCAGTATTTT.

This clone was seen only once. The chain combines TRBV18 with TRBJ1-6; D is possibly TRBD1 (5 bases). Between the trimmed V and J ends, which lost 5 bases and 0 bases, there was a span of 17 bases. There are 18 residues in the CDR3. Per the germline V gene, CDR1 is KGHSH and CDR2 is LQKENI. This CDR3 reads CASSLRTSSSSYNSPLHF. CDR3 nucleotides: TGTGCCAGCTCATTACGGACATCATCGAGCTCCTATAATTCACCCCTCCACTTT.